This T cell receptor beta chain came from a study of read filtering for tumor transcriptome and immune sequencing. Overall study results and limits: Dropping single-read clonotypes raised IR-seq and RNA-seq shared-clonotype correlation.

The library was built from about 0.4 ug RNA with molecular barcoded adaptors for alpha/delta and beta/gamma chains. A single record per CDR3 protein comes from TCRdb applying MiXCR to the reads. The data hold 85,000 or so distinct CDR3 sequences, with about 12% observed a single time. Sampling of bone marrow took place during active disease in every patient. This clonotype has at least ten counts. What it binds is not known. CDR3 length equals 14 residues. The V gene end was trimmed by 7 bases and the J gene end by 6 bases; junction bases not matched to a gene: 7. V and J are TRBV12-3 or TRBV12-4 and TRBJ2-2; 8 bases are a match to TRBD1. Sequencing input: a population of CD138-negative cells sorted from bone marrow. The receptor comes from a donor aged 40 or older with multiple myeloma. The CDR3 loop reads CASIGTGAAGELFF. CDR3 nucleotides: TGTGCCAGCATCGGGACAGGAGCTGCCGGGGAGCTGTTTTTT.